A single sample gave rise to the 20 T cell receptor beta chains below, sequenced in a study of T cell responses to AZD1222 COVID-19 vaccine. The data were produced by immunoSEQ multiplex PCR, yet TCRdb's version contains in-frame clones alone and is incomplete. Here the sample spans about 180,000 clones, roughly 91% being singletons. The sequencing used peripheral blood, collected on day 0 of AZD1222 vaccination. The receptors come from an adult in good health.

The rearrangement links TRBV10-1 to TRBJ2-5; tentatively, D is TRBD2 (6 bases). CDR1 is WNHNN and CDR2 is SYGVQD in the germline V gene (reference sequence). CDR3 length: 14 amino acids. V shed 2 bases and J shed 7 bases, with 14 bases lying between them. The CDR3 spells CASSEEYGRGTQYF. CDR3 nucleotides: TGCGCCAGCAGTGAGGAGTATGGGCGGGGGACCCAGTACTTC.

V gene TRBV4-1 combines with J gene TRBJ1-2; D possibly corresponds to TRBD1 (5 bases). V was shortened by 1 base and J by 4 bases, with 16 bases between the two germline ends. Germline loops: CDR1 MGHRA, CDR2 YSYEKL. The CDR3 runs 16 residues. The CDR3 sequence is CASSQGGAGLSYGYTF. The DNA of the CDR3 is TGCGCCAGCAGCCAAGGGGGCGCAGGCTTAAGCTATGGCTACACCTTC.

The chain carries TRBV7-2 and TRBJ1-2; D ambiguous. Trimming pared 5 bases from V and 1 base from J, leaving 17 bases between. Germline CDR1 reads SGHTA; CDR2 reads FQGNSA. The CDR3 runs to 16 residues. CDR3 in DNA: TGTGCCAGCAGCCCTGACGCTGCGGGGAGTAACTATGGCTACACCTTC. Encoded protein: CASSPDAAGSNYGYTF.

J is TRBJ2-2 and V is TRBV11-2; perhaps TRBD1 as D (6 bases). The CDR3 loop spans 17 amino acids. The V gene's germline CDR1 is SGHAT and CDR2 FQNNGV. Deletions cut 5 bases from V and 7 bases from J, with 23 bases between. CDR3 sequence (DNA): TGTGCCAGCAGCCCTCTGACTGGCAGGGGCGTCCTCGGGGAGCTGTTTTTT. It is translated as CASSPLTGRGVLGELFF.

The rearrangement uses TRBV27 and TRBJ2-1; D remains unclear. Germline CDR1 MNHEY, CDR2 SMNVEV (reference sequence). V was trimmed by 2 bases and J by 2 bases, leaving 13 bases between them. The CDR3 is 16 amino acids. CDR3 sequence (DNA): TGTGCCAGCAGTTTAGATCCAGACCCTCCCTACAATGAGCAGTTCTTC. Its protein is CASSLDPDPPYNEQFF.

V gene TRBV6-2 or TRBV6-3 combines with J gene TRBJ2-7; no definite D call. The germline V gene encodes CDR1 MNHEY and CDR2 SVGEGT. V was shortened by 4 bases and J by 0 bases, with 10 bases between the two germline ends. The CDR3 sequence is 14 residues long. CDR3 nucleotide sequence: TGTGCCAGCAGTTTCCCAGTGAGCTCCTACGAGCAGTACTTC. Its translation: CASSFPVSSYEQYF.

The J gene is TRBJ1-4, the V gene TRBV28; D is unclear. V lost 4 bases and J lost 0, with 15 bases in between. This CDR3 region has 17 residues. Per the germline V gene, CDR1 is MDHEN and CDR2 is SYDVKM. CDR3 sequence (DNA): TGTGCCAGCAGTTCACTGACACCTTTTGCAACTAATGAAAAACTGTTTTTT. Protein sequence: CASSSLTPFATNEKLFF. The complete variable domain, with remaining parts taken from reference TRBV28 and TRBJ1-4, reads DVKVTQSSRYLVKRTGEKVFLECVQDMDHENMFWYRQDPGLGLRLIYFSYDVKMKEKGDIPEGYSVSREKKERFSLILESASTNQTSMYLCASSSLTPFATNEKLFFGSGTQLSVL.

The gene calls are TRBV2 and TRBJ1-2, with TRBD1 as a possible D gene (6 bases). Germline V gives CDR1 SNHLY, CDR2 FYNNEI. The CDR3 is made up of 13 amino acids. Trimming left V 5 bases short and J 4 bases short, with 11 bases between. CDR3 sequence: CASSRQAAYGYTF. In DNA, the CDR3 is TGTGCCAGCAGTCGACAGGCGGCCTATGGCTACACCTTC.

This chain uses TRBV30 with TRBJ1-5, with unresolved D. From germline, CDR1 is GTSNPN and CDR2 SVGIG (reference sequence). This CDR3 contains 12 residues. Trimming left V 1 base short and J 9 bases short, with 10 bases between. This chain's CDR3 is CAWSGPTGPQHF. In DNA form, the CDR3 reads TGTGCCTGGAGTGGCCCAACCGGGCCCCAGCATTTT. Full variable domain (rest looked up from reference TRBV30 and TRBJ1-5): SQTIHQWPATLVQPVGSPLSLECTVEGTSNPNLYWYRQAAGRGLQLLFYSVGIGQISSEVPQNLSASRPQDRQFILSSKKLLLSDSGFYLCAWSGPTGPQHFGDGTRLSIL.

CDR3 sequence (DNA): TGTGCCAGCAGCCCTAGCCCTAGCGGGGGTGTCGAGCAGTACGTC. Amino acids: CASSPSPSGGVEQYV. The chain joins TRBV7-8 to TRBJ2-7; 10 bases line up with TRBD2. The trim removed 5 bases at V and 6 bases at J, leaving 10 bases unmatched. Germline CDR1 reads SGHVS; CDR2 reads FQNEAQ. The CDR3 totals 15 residues.

This chain joins TRBV7-3 and TRBJ1-5; possible D gene TRBD1, 5 bases. This CDR3 comprises 13 residues. The germline V gene has CDR1 SGHTA and CDR2 FQGTGA. V gave up 4 bases and J gave up 12 bases, with 16 bases separating them. The CDR3 nucleotides are TGTGCCAGCAGCTGCCCCCTCAGGGCCAGCCAGCATTTT. This encodes CASSCPLRASQHF.

The J gene is TRBJ2-1, the V gene TRBV12-3 or TRBV12-4; D gene ambiguous. Trimming removed 6 bases at V and 8 bases at J, with 14 bases between. The CDR3 sequence is 13 residues long. The CDR3 loop is CASSMGYGDEQFF. CDR3 nucleotide sequence: TGTGCCAGCAGCATGGGCTATGGGGATGAGCAGTTCTTC.

The rearrangement joins TRBV6-1 to TRBJ2-3; 7 positions agree with TRBD2. This CDR3 has 12 amino acids. V trimming: 3 bases; J trimming: 8 bases; junction bases outside the gene matches: 2. Looked up from germline, CDR1 is MNHNS and CDR2 is SASEGT. CDR3 in amino acids: CASSDWGGTQYF. In nucleotides, the CDR3 is TGTGCCAGCAGTGATTGGGGGGGTACGCAGTATTTT.

The CDR3 DNA is TGTGCCAGCAGCCGTCGTGTGGGGGCGTCGACTGAAGCTTTCTTT. Residues: CASSRRVGASTEAFF. This sequence joins TRBV3-1 (or the pseudogene TRBV3-2) and TRBJ1-1, with a tentative D call TRBD1 (6 bases). V lost 4 bases and J 5 bases, leaving 17 bases between the germline ends. Germline V lookup: CDR1 LGHDT, CDR2 YNNKEL (reference sequence). This CDR3 has 15 residues.

The chain links TRBV6-1 to TRBJ1-4, with TRBD1 as a possible D gene (6 bases). CDR1 and CDR2 (germline): MNHNS, SASEGT. The V and J ends lost 2 bases and 7 bases respectively, with 17 bases between them. This CDR3 has 16 amino acids. The CDR3 bases are TGTGCCAGCAGTGAAAGAAGGGGGGCAGGGAGTGAAAAACTGTTTTTT. It translates to CASSERRGAGSEKLFF.

V is TRBV21-1 and J is TRBJ1-6; the table's D gene call, TRBD1, was not cross checked with the DNA. TRBV21-1 is marked as a pseudogene. The CDR3 extends over 16 amino acids. The CDR3 coding sequence is TGTGCCAGCAGCAATCAGGGAAGATCCTATAATTCACCCCTCCACTTT. Its translation: CASSNQGRSYNSPLHF.

The chain joins TRBV19 to TRBJ2-3, with D hard to call. Germline CDR1 is LNHDA and CDR2 is SQIVND (reference sequence). Trimming took off 5 bases at V and 0 bases at J, with 3 bases between the two ends. This CDR3 has 12 amino acids. CDR3 loop: CASSPSTDTQYF. CDR3 bases: TGTGCCAGTAGTCCAAGCACAGATACGCAGTATTTT.

V usage is TRBV5-1 and J usage is TRBJ1-1, with 7 bases lining up with TRBD1. J was trimmed by 4 bases and V by 4 bases; bases with no gene match: 10. The CDR3 has 15 amino acids. The germline V gene has CDR1 SGHRS and CDR2 YFSETQ. The DNA for the CDR3 is TGCGCCAGCAGCCTACAGGGGCGTCCGAGCACTGAAGCTTTCTTT. Amino acids: CASSLQGRPSTEAFF.

CDR3: CSASRQGRAFF. CDR3 sequence (DNA): TGCAGTGCTAGTAGGCAGGGCCGGGCGTTCTTC. V and J are TRBV20-1 and TRBJ2-1; D is possibly TRBD1 (5 bases). CDR1 is DFQATT and CDR2 is SNEGSKA in the germline V gene (reference sequence). This CDR3 comprises 11 residues. Trimming cost V 3 bases and J 15 bases, with 15 bases left between them.

The CDR3 reads CASSTPGTFLGEQYF. In DNA, the CDR3 is TGTGCCAGCAGCACCCCAGGGACATTCTTGGGCGAGCAGTACTTC. This rearrangement joins TRBV28 to TRBJ2-7; tentatively, D is TRBD1 (6 bases). This CDR3 contains 15 residues. Per germline, CDR1 MDHEN and CDR2 SYDVKM. The V end lost 6 bases, the J end lost 6 bases, and 21 bases lay between the germline ends.